Shown below are 13 T cell receptor beta chains from a single sample sequenced in a study of sequential checkpoint blockade in melanoma. TCRdb keeps only in-frame clones here, not all; method: immunoSEQ multiplex PCR. The sample has 9,500 to 12,000 clones, less than 80% seen once. The treatment was: randomized to nivolumab then ipilimumab (arm A) or the reverse (arm B). This specimen consisted of CD8+ T cells sorted from blood (inferred from file names), obtained from a patient given nivolumab and ipilimumab in sequence. These TCRs come from a human donor with melanoma.

The CDR3 sequence: CASSLRLAKNIQYF. CDR3 nucleotide sequence: TGTGCCAGCAGCCTCCGACTAGCCAAAAACATTCAGTACTTC. V is TRBV5-8 and J is TRBJ2-4, with no clear D. Trimming stripped 4 bases from V and 0 bases from J, with 8 bases between. This CDR3 comprises 14 residues. CDR1 SGHTS and CDR2 YDEGEE come from the germline V gene.

The V call is TRBV13, the J call TRBJ2-7; 14 nucleotides line up with TRBD2. The length of the CDR3 is 16 residues. CDR1 PRHDT and CDR2 FYEKMQ come from the germline V gene (reference sequence). V lost 5 bases, J lost 0 bases, and 3 bases stayed unmatched. CDR3 nucleotide sequence: TGTGCCAGCAGCGCCGGGACTAGCGGGAGCTCCTACGAGCAGTACTTC. It specifies CASSAGTSGSSYEQYF.

The chain carries TRBV2 and TRBJ2-7; the D gene is possibly TRBD1 (5 bases). V was pared by 2 bases and J by 4 bases, with 9 bases between. The CDR3 runs 13 residues. Germline loops: CDR1 SNHLY, CDR2 FYNNEI. The CDR3 DNA is TGTGCCAGCAGTGAATCCAGGGCGTACGAGCAGTACTTC. It is translated as CASSESRAYEQYF. Using reference TRBV2 and TRBJ2-7 for the parts outside the CDR3, the full variable domain is EPEVTQTPSHQVTQMGQEVILRCVPISNHLYFYWYRQILGQKVEFLVSFYNNEISEKSEIFDDQFSVERPDGSNFTLKIRSTKLEDSAMYFCASSESRAYEQYFGPGTRLTVT.

There are a few counts of this clone. V usage is TRBV7-9 and J usage is TRBJ2-7; possible D gene TRBD2, 6 bases. This CDR3 has 17 residues. V was cut by 4 bases and J by 3 bases, with 22 bases left in between. The germline V gene has CDR1 SEHNR and CDR2 FQNEAQ (reference sequence). CDR3 sequence (DNA): TGTGCCAGCAGCTATCCACGGACCGGGGGAGGTAACTACGAGCAGTACTTC. It yields the protein CASSYPRTGGGNYEQYF.

This chain uses TRBV12-5 with TRBJ2-1; TRBD1 matches at 7 bases. The CDR3 is 15 residues long. Per the germline V gene, CDR1 is LGHNT and CDR2 is FRNRAP. V shed 1 base, J shed 5 bases, and the junction held 5 bases outside the gene matches. CDR3 protein: CASGLGGTVDNEQFF. In DNA form, the CDR3 reads TGTGCTAGTGGTTTGGGAGGGACAGTCGACAATGAGCAGTTCTTC. Variable domain in full (rest from reference TRBV12-5 and TRBJ2-1): DARVTQTPRHKVTEMGQEVTMRCQPILGHNTVFWYRQTMMQGLELLAYFRNRAPLDDSGMPKDRFSAEMPDATLATLKIQPSEPRDSAVYFCASGLGGTVDNEQFFGPGTRLTVL.

The chain has TRBV5-6 and TRBJ1-2, with 7 bases that match TRBD1. In germline, CDR1 is SGHDT, CDR2 YYEEEE. The CDR3 spans 15 residues. J was trimmed by 2 bases and V by 6 bases; bases with no gene match: 10. The CDR3 nucleotides are TGTGCCAGCACCCTTGTGACAGGGCCCAACTATGGCTACACCTTC. Protein product: CASTLVTGPNYGYTF.

The chain recombines TRBV9 with TRBJ1-2, with D unclear. CDR1 is SGDLS and CDR2 is YYNGEE in the germline V gene. This CDR3 is built from 13 residues. V was pared by 10 bases and J by 3 bases, with 16 bases between. The CDR3, as DNA: TGTGCCTCCTACAACGGAGTACACTATGGCTACACCTTC. Translation: CASYNGVHYGYTF.

The chain recombines TRBV18 with TRBJ2-4; TRBD1 matches 8 bases. Germline V CDR1 and CDR2: KGHSH, LQKENI. The V segment lost 2 bases and the J segment 8 bases; nucleotides outside the gene matches: 8. CDR3 length equals 15 residues. The CDR3 reads CASSPSPGGADIQYF. The CDR3 nucleotides are TGTGCCAGCTCACCAAGTCCAGGGGGCGCGGACATTCAGTACTTC.

The chain has TRBV11-2 and TRBJ2-5; D gene ambiguous. The tail of the sequence fits TRBJ2-7 better, so the J call may be wrong. This CDR3 comprises 12 residues. Germline V gene lookup returns CDR1 SGHAT and CDR2 FQNNGV. CDR3 nucleotides: TGTGCCAGCAGCTTATCCTCCTACGAGCAGTACTTC. Its protein is CASSLSSYEQYF.

This clone occurred a few times. The chain links TRBV9 to TRBJ2-5; 8 positions match TRBD2. Germline trimming cut 4 bases from V and 5 bases from J; bases unmatched to any gene: 7. This CDR3 has 14 residues. The germline V gene encodes CDR1 SGDLS and CDR2 YYNGEE. CDR3 region: CASSLYGGGETQYF. CDR3 nucleotide sequence: TGTGCCAGCAGCCTTTACGGGGGGGGTGAGACCCAGTACTTC.

V usage is TRBV2 and J usage is TRBJ2-6; 10 nucleotides agree with TRBD1. There are 16 residues in the CDR3. Germline-derived CDR1 and CDR2 are SNHLY and FYNNEI. After removal of 3 bases from V and 2 bases from J, the junction contained 1 base not matched to a gene. The CDR3: CASSDGQGAGANVLTF. The CDR3 DNA sequence: TGTGCCAGCAGTGACGGACAGGGGGCTGGGGCCAACGTCCTGACTTTC.

This chain uses TRBV5-6 with TRBJ1-5, with 9 bases that match TRBD1. V was clipped by 1 base and J by 7 bases; unmatched bases: 9. CDR1 is SGHDT and CDR2 is YYEEEE in the germline V gene. CDR3 length: 16 amino acids. CDR3: CASSLSGQGYRQPQHF. CDR3 sequence (DNA): TGTGCCAGCAGCTTGAGTGGACAGGGGTATAGGCAGCCCCAGCATTTT.

The chain is built from TRBV5-4 and TRBJ2-7; 8 bases are shared with TRBD2. CDR3 length equals 14 residues. Germline values: CDR1 SGHNT, CDR2 YYREEE (reference sequence). V trimming: 4 bases; J trimming: 0 bases; junction bases outside the gene matches: 3. The CDR3 DNA reads as TGTGCCAGCAGCCCGGGGGGGAGCTCCTACGAGCAGTACTTC. Translating gives CASSPGGSSYEQYF.